This T cell receptor (beta chain) emerged from a study of blood T cell repertoires in COVID-19. Study information: Researchers got acute and convalescent COVID-19 samples from the United States, Italy and Spain. Nucleic acid was either cDNA or gDNA, and it came from T cells, B-cell-depleted T cells, or PBMCs.

Germline V CDR1 and CDR2: LGHDT, YNNKEL (reference sequence). The CDR3 has 13 amino acids. V lost 1 base and J 8 bases, leaving 6 bases between the germline ends. Data came from immunoSEQ multiplex PCR; TCRdb stores just in-frame clones and leaves some out. Here the sample spans just over 650,000 clones, approximately 90% being singletons. The clonotype originates from a woman aged 18-29 years with acute or convalescent COVID-19. Sequenced sample: peripheral blood. The rearrangement joins TRBV3-1 (or the pseudogene TRBV3-2) to TRBJ1-6; the D is unclear. In DNA, the CDR3 is TGTGCCAGCAGCCAAGTTCGGGATTCACCCCTCCACTTT. Protein sequence: CASSQVRDSPLHF.